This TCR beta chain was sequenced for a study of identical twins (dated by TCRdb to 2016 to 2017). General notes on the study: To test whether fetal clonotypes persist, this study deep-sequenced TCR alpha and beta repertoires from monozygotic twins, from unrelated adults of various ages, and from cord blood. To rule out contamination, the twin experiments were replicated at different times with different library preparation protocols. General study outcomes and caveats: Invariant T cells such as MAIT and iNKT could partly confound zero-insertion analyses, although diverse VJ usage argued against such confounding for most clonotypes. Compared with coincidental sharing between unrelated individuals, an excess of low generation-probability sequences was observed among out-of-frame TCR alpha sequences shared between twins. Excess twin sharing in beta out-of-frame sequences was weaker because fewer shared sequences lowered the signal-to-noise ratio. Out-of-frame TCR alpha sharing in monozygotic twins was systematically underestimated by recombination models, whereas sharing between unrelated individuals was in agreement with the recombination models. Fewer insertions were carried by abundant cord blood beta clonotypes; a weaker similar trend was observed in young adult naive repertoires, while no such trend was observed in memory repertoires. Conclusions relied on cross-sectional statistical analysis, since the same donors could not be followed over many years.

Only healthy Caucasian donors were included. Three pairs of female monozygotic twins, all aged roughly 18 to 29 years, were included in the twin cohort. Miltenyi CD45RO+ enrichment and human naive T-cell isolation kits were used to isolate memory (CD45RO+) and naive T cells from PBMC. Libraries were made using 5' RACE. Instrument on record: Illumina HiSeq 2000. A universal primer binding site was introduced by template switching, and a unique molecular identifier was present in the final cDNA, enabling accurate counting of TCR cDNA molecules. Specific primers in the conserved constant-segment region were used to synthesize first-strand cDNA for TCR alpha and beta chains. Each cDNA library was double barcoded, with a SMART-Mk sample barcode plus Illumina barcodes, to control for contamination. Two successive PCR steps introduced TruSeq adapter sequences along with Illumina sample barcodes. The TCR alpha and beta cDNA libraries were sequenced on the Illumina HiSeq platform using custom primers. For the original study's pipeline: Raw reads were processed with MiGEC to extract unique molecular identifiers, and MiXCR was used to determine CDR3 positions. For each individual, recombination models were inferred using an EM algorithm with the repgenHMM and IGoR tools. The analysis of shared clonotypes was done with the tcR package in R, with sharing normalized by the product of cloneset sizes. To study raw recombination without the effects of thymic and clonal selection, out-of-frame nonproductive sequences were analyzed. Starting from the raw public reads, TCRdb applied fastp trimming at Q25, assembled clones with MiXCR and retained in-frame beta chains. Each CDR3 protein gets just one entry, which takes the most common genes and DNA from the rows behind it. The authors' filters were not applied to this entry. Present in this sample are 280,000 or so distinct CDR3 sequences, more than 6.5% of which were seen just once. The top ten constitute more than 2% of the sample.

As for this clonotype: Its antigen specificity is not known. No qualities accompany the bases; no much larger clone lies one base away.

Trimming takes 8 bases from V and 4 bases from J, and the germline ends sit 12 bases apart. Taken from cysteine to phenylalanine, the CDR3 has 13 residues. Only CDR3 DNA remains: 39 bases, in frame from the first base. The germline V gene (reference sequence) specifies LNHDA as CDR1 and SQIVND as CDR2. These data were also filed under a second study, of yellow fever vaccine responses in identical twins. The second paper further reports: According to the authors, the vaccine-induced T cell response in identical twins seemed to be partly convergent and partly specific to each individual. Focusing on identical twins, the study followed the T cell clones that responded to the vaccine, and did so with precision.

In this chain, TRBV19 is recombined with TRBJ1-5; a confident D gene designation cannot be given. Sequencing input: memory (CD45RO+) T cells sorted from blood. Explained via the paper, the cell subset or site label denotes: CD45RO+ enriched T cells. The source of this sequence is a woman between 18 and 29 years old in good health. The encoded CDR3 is CASRAPNNQPQHF. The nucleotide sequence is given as TGTGCCAGTCGGGCCCCGAATAATCAGCCCCAGCATTTT. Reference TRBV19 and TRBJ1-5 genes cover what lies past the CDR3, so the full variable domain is DGGITQSPKYLFRKEGQNVTLSCEQNLNHDAMYWYRQDPGQGLRLIYYSQIVNDFQKGDIAEGYSVSREKKESFPLTVTSAQKNPTAFYLCASRAPNNQPQHFGDGTRLSIL.